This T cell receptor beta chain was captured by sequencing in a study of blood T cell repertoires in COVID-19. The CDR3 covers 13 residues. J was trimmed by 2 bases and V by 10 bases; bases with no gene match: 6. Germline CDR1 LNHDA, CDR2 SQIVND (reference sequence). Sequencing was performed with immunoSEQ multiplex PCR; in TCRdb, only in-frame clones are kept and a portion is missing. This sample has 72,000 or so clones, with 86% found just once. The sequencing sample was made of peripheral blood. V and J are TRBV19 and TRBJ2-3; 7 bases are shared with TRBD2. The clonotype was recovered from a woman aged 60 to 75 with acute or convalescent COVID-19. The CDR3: CATTGTITDTQYF. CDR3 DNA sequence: TGTGCCACGACGGGGACTATCACAGATACGCAGTATTTT.